Shown below are 2 T cell receptor beta chains from a single sample sequenced in a study of CD8 T cells in ankylosing spondylitis. TCRdb itself ran the 5' RACE reads through MiXCR, one entry per CDR3 protein. The sample carries over 100,000 distinct CDR3 sequences, about an eighth recorded once. The sequenced sample consisted of blood, either unsorted or a sorted T cell fraction (not recorded which). The receptors were sampled from a female donor with ankylosing spondylitis or in good health (not recorded which).

This clonotype was detected many times. J is TRBJ2-3 and V is TRBV12-3 or TRBV12-4, with a tentative D call TRBD1 (7 bases). The CDR3 contains 14 residues. The ends were cut back, 5 bases at V and 4 bases at J, with 13 bases in the middle. CDR3 protein: CASSRQGGSDTQYF. In DNA form, the CDR3 reads TGTGCCAGCAGTCGACAGGGAGGATCAGATACGCAGTATTTT.

This clonotype was seen many times. This sequence joins TRBV5-5 and TRBJ2-1; D gene uncertain. The CDR3 length is 14 residues. Germline CDR1 reads SGHKS; CDR2 reads YYEKEE (reference sequence). V was clipped by 2 bases and J by 5 bases, with 11 bases between them. CDR3 bases: TGTGCCAGCAGCTTTGGGCAGGCAGACAATGAGCAGTTCTTC. It translates to CASSFGQADNEQFF. Full variable domain (outside the CDR3, taken from reference TRBV5-5 and TRBJ2-1): DAGVTQSPTHLIKTRGQQVTLRCSPISGHKSVSWYQQVLGQGPQFIFQYYEKEERGRGNFPDRFSARQFPNYSSELNVNALLLGDSALYLCASSFGQADNEQFFGPGTRLTVL.